This passage covers 28 T cell receptor beta chains from one sample sequenced in a study of beta chain features in type 1 diabetes. The authors reverse transcribed all of the isolated RNA, so sequencing captured expressed TCRB transcripts. Clones were sequenced by immunoSEQ multiplex PCR, and TCRdb holds only the in-frame ones, with some missing. Among about 180,000 clones listed, 10% to 15% were seen once. Sequencing used central memory CD4+ T cells from blood. The source of these receptors is a woman under 30 in good health.

This clone turned up a few times. The genes are TRBV19 and TRBJ1-1, with 8 bases aligning to TRBD1. The CDR3 totals 17 residues. V lost 7 bases, J lost 7 bases, and 20 bases stayed unmatched. Per the germline V gene, CDR1 is LNHDA and CDR2 is SQIVND (reference sequence). DNA of the CDR3: TGTGCCAGTACTGGGACAGGCGTGTTTCAGTTCAAGATTGAAGCTTTCTTT. Translation gives CASTGTGVFQFKIEAFF. The full variable domain, completed using reference TRBV19 and TRBJ1-1, is DGGITQSPKYLFRKEGQNVTLSCEQNLNHDAMYWYRQDPGQGLRLIYYSQIVNDFQKGDIAEGYSVSREKKESFPLTVTSAQKNPTAFYLCASTGTGVFQFKIEAFFGQGTRLTVV.

This clone has just a few counts. CDR3 nucleotide sequence: TGTGCCAGCAGTGAAATGGGGACTGGCCCTTACAATGAGCAGTTCTTC. Its translation is CASSEMGTGPYNEQFF. The gene calls are TRBV6-1 and TRBJ2-1; tentative D call: TRBD2 (6 bases). The CDR3 sequence is 16 residues long. V lost 2 bases, J lost 4 bases, and 15 bases lay in between. Looked up from germline, CDR1 is MNHNS and CDR2 is SASEGT.

This clone was detected a few times. The J gene is TRBJ2-5, the V gene TRBV10-1, with TRBD2 identical over 8 bases. V lost 3 bases, J lost 3 bases, and 3 bases stayed unmatched. The CDR3 is 14 residues long. CDR1 is WNHNN, CDR2 SYGVQD, per germline (reference sequence). As DNA, the CDR3 is TGCGCCAGCAGTGACGGAGCGGGAGAAGAGACCCAGTACTTC. Its translation: CASSDGAGEETQYF.

The chain is built from TRBV7-2 and TRBJ2-1; D unresolved. The V gene lost 4 bases and the J gene lost 12 bases, with 13 bases spanning the gap. The CDR3 spans 12 residues. Germline values: CDR1 SGHTA, CDR2 FQGNSA. The CDR3 region has the DNA TGTGCCAGCAGCTCAACCCGCGTGAGGCAGTTCTTC. This sequence encodes CASSSTRVRQFF.

This clone was recorded a few times. The chain employs TRBV30 and TRBJ2-1; 7 nucleotides align to TRBD1. J lost 7 bases, V lost 3 bases, and 6 bases had no gene match. The CDR3 runs 13 residues. Germline lookup yields CDR1 GTSNPN and CDR2 SVGIG (reference sequence). CDR3 sequence reads: CAWSAPGGNEQFF. In nucleotides, the CDR3 is TGTGCCTGGAGCGCGCCAGGGGGAAATGAGCAGTTCTTC.

The genes are TRBV7-2 and TRBJ2-3, with D unresolved. Germline values: CDR1 SGHTA, CDR2 FQGNSA. Trimming took 5 bases from V and 4 from J, leaving 10 bases between them. The CDR3 loop spans 13 amino acids. CDR3 region: CASSQQVPDTQYF. Here the CDR3 DNA reads TGTGCCAGCAGCCAGCAGGTGCCAGATACGCAGTATTTT.

This clone has a count of ten or more. CDR3 protein: CASSTRTGEKLFF. The CDR3 bases are TGTGCCAGCAGTACTCGGACAGGGGAAAAACTGTTTTTT. The chain couples TRBV27 to TRBJ1-4; TRBD1 aligns across 8 bases. The CDR3 covers 13 residues. Trimming cost V 5 bases and J 8 bases; bases outside gene matches: 4. Germline CDR1 reads MNHEY; CDR2 reads SMNVEV (reference sequence).

This clone occurred a few times. The rearrangement joins TRBV7-2 to TRBJ2-1, with TRBD2 identical over 10 bases. Unmatched junction bases numbered 13, after V lost 4 bases and J lost 7 bases. Germline lookup yields CDR1 SGHTA and CDR2 FQGNSA. The CDR3 sequence is 17 residues long. The CDR3 DNA sequence: TGTGCCAGCAGCTCACTTTCTAGCGGGAGTAGAGGGAATGAGCAGTTCTTC. Its translation: CASSSLSSGSRGNEQFF. The full variable domain, rest sourced from reference TRBV7-2 and TRBJ2-1, is GAGVSQSPSNKVTEKGKDVELRCDPISGHTALYWYRQSLGQGLEFLIYFQGNSAPDKSGLPSDRFSAERTGGSVSTLTIQRTQQEDSAVYLCASSSLSSGSRGNEQFFGPGTRLTVL.

The table lists this clone with many counts. The same CDR3 can be traced to other DNA sequences in this sample. The rearrangement uses TRBV4-3 and TRBJ2-3; 7 nucleotides align to TRBD2. This CDR3 is 16 amino acids long. From germline, CDR1 is LGHNA and CDR2 YSLEER. Trimming took 0 bases from V and 5 from J; bases not matched to a gene: 8. The CDR3: CASSQDRPGGGDTQYF. As DNA, the CDR3 is TGCGCCAGCAGCCAAGATCGGCCGGGAGGAGGAGATACGCAGTATTTT.

This rearrangement joins TRBV15 to TRBJ2-5; D is unclear. The V gene lost 0 bases and the J gene lost 4 bases, with 9 bases spanning the gap. The V gene's germline CDR1 is LNHNV and CDR2 YYDKDF (reference sequence). The CDR3 length is 14 residues. The CDR3 is CATSRDSLSETQYF. In DNA form, the CDR3 reads TGTGCCACCAGCAGAGATAGTTTATCAGAGACCCAGTACTTC.

This clone has more than one count but fewer than ten. The J gene is TRBJ1-1, the V gene TRBV12-5, with 9 positions matching TRBD1. Germline V gene lookup returns CDR1 LGHNT and CDR2 FRNRAP. This CDR3 spans 13 amino acids. V was clipped by 3 bases and J by 5 bases; unmatched bases: 1. CDR3 in DNA: TGTGCTAGTGGTTTAGGGACAGGGACTGAAGCTTTCTTT. It specifies CASGLGTGTEAFF.

This clone occurred a few times. V gene TRBV18 combines with J gene TRBJ2-7; D not resolved. V shed 3 bases and J shed 7 bases, with 16 bases lying between them. The CDR3 spans 14 residues. Germline V gene lookup returns CDR1 KGHSH and CDR2 LQKENI. The CDR3 sequence is CASSPLSRNQEQYF. The CDR3, as DNA: TGTGCCAGCTCACCTTTATCCAGGAATCAGGAGCAGTACTTC.

This clone occurred a few times. The chain carries TRBV5-1 and TRBJ2-1; D possibly corresponds to TRBD2 (5 bases). Trimming took 2 bases from V and 2 from J, leaving 11 bases between them. Germline V gene sequence: CDR1 SGHRS, CDR2 YFSETQ. This CDR3 contains 15 residues. The CDR3 DNA sequence: TGCGCCAGCAGCTTTGAAGCGGCTACCTACAATGAGCAGTTCTTC. This translates into CASSFEAATYNEQFF.

This chain connects TRBV10-2 to TRBJ2-3; TRBD2 aligns across 8 bases. This CDR3 is 15 amino acids long. Trimming cost V 6 bases and J 0 bases; bases outside gene matches: 5. The germline CDR1 and CDR2 sequences are WSHSY and SAAADI. CDR3 in amino acids: CASSGSGTSTDTQYF. CDR3 nucleotide sequence: TGCGCCAGCAGCGGTAGCGGGACTAGCACAGATACGCAGTATTTT.

The table lists this clone with a few counts. The DNA for the CDR3 is TGTGCCAGCTTCTCAGGGGTCGACACTGAAGCTTTCTTT. Protein sequence: CASFSGVDTEAFF. The chain is built from TRBV28 and TRBJ1-1; weak D call: TRBD1 (6 bases). V was shortened by 8 bases and J by 3 bases, with 13 bases between the two germline ends. CDR3 length equals 13 residues. In germline, CDR1 is MDHEN, CDR2 SYDVKM.

The J gene is TRBJ2-1, the V gene TRBV7-3; 7 bases align to TRBD2. Germline values: CDR1 SGHTA, CDR2 FQGTGA. This CDR3 contains 14 residues. The trim removed 4 bases at V and 7 bases at J, leaving 7 bases unmatched. CDR3: CASSWGSGGNEQFF. The CDR3 coding sequence is TGTGCCAGCAGCTGGGGGTCGGGAGGAAATGAGCAGTTCTTC.

The table lists this clone with a few counts. The chain employs TRBV25-1 and TRBJ2-1, with TRBD2 identical over 8 bases. V was clipped by 4 bases and J by 9 bases; unmatched bases: 5. The CDR3 has 13 residues. CDR1 is MGHDK and CDR2 is SYGVNS in the germline V gene. The DNA for the CDR3 is TGTGCCAGCAGTGCCTCGGGAGGGTCTGAGCAGTTCTTC. Residues: CASSASGGSEQFF.

The chain carries TRBV5-1 and TRBJ2-7, with TRBD2 matching 11 bases. The CDR3 contains 15 residues. CDR1 and CDR2 (germline): SGHRS, YFSETQ. V shed 5 bases, J shed 4 bases, and the junction held 8 bases outside the gene matches. The CDR3 coding sequence is TGCGCCAGCAGGGGTAAAGGACTAGCGGGTTACGAGCAGTACTTC. Its translation: CASRGKGLAGYEQYF.

The V gene is TRBV6-5, the J gene TRBJ2-1; D gene unclear. Trimming stripped 0 bases from V and 0 bases from J, with 9 bases between. The germline V gene encodes CDR1 MNHEY and CDR2 SVGAGI. This CDR3 has 16 residues. The DNA for the CDR3 is TGTGCCAGCAGTTACTCGCGGTTCTACTCCTACAATGAGCAGTTCTTC. It translates to CASSYSRFYSYNEQFF.

This clone was seen more than once but under ten times. The same CDR3 also results from other DNA sequences found in this sample. V gene TRBV6-5 combines with J gene TRBJ1-5; 10 nucleotides agree with TRBD1. The V gene's germline CDR1 is MNHEY and CDR2 SVGAGI. The trim removed 6 bases at V and 3 bases at J, leaving 5 bases unmatched. The CDR3 length is 15 residues. CDR3 nucleotide sequence: TGTGCCAGCAGCCCCGACAGGGGGCCCAATCAGCCCCAGCATTTT. It translates to CASSPDRGPNQPQHF.

This clone has only a few counts. The sample holds other DNA sequences that translate to the same CDR3. CDR3: CASSLGQGRETQYF. In DNA form, the CDR3 reads TGCGCCAGCAGCCTAGGACAGGGTAGGGAGACCCAGTACTTC. The V call is TRBV5-1, the J call TRBJ2-5, with TRBD1 matching over 8 bases. Germline CDR1 and CDR2: SGHRS and YFSETQ. Trimming at V came to 4 bases and at J to 5 bases, leaving 7 bases not matched to a gene. CDR3 length equals 14 residues.

In its sample, this clone was seen many times. In the same sample, other DNA sequences code for this CDR3. This rearrangement joins TRBV6-5 to TRBJ2-3; 9 positions match TRBD2. The CDR3 has 16 amino acids. The V and J ends lost 4 bases and 3 bases, in that order; junction bases with no gene match: 8. Germline CDR1 and CDR2: MNHEY and SVGAGI. CDR3 protein: CASSSLAGVRTDTQYF. The CDR3 coding sequence is TGTGCCAGCAGTTCGTTAGCGGGAGTAAGGACAGATACGCAGTATTTT.

The chain is built from TRBV19 and TRBJ2-7; TRBD1 might be the D (5 bases). Germline V gene data show CDR1 as LNHDA and CDR2 as SQIVND (reference sequence). This CDR3 comprises 12 residues. V was shortened by 3 bases and J by 6 bases, with 9 bases between the two germline ends. CDR3 sequence reads: CASSIQGREQYF. CDR3 bases: TGTGCCAGTAGTATCCAGGGTCGCGAGCAGTACTTC.

This clone occurred a few times. The CDR3 loop reads CASSLITSGANIQYF. The CDR3 DNA follows: TGTGCCAGCAGCTTGATCACTAGCGGAGCTAACATTCAGTACTTC. The chain links TRBV13 to TRBJ2-4, with 8 positions matching TRBD2. V trimming: 3 bases; J trimming: 7 bases; junction bases outside the gene matches: 8. The CDR3 length is 15 residues. The germline CDR1 and CDR2 sequences are PRHDT and FYEKMQ (reference sequence).

This chain links TRBV25-1 with TRBJ1-2, with D possibly being TRBD1 (5 bases). This CDR3 is 13 amino acids long. V was shortened by 7 bases and J by 4 bases, with 13 bases between the two germline ends. Germline-derived CDR1 and CDR2 are MGHDK and SYGVNS. CDR3 DNA: TGTGCCAGCAACCCCCCAGGGTCCTATGGCTACACCTTC. It yields the protein CASNPPGSYGYTF.

The genes are TRBV11-2 and TRBJ1-3; D is ambiguous. The CDR3 spans 11 residues. Trimming stripped 4 bases from V and 7 bases from J, with 5 bases between. In germline, CDR1 is SGHAT, CDR2 FQNNGV. The CDR3 DNA reads TGTGCCAGCAGCTCGAGCAACACCATATATTTT. As protein: CASSSSNTIYF. The complete variable domain, with remaining parts taken from reference TRBV11-2 and TRBJ1-3, reads EAGVAQSPRYKIIEKRQSVAFWCNPISGHATLYWYQQILGQGPKLLIQFQNNGVVDDSQLPKDRFSAERLKGVDSTLKIQPAKLEDSAVYLCASSSSNTIYFGEGSWLTVV.

This clone has a handful of counts. The V and J genes are TRBV5-4 and TRBJ2-5; D may be TRBD2 (5 bases). Trimming pared 5 bases from V and 2 bases from J, leaving 13 bases between. This CDR3 has 14 residues. The germline V gene encodes CDR1 SGHNT and CDR2 YYREEE (reference sequence). CDR3 coding DNA: TGTGCCAGCAGAGTGAGCCGGGATCAAGAGACCCAGTACTTC. This codes for CASRVSRDQETQYF. Drawing the rest from reference TRBV5-4 and TRBJ2-5, the complete variable domain is ETGVTQSPTHLIKTRGQQVTLRCSSQSGHNTVSWYQQALGQGPQFIFQYYREEENGRGNFPPRFSGLQFPNYSSELNVNALELDDSALYLCASRVSRDQETQYFGPGTRLLVL.

A few counts support this clone. The chain couples TRBV5-5 to TRBJ2-7; D gene unclear. CDR3 length: 13 amino acids. CDR1 SGHKS and CDR2 YYEKEE come from the germline V gene (reference sequence). Trimming shortened V by 0 bases and J by 1 base, and 5 bases separated the two germline ends. The CDR3 bases are TGTGCCAGCAGCTTGGACCTATCCTACGAGCAGTACTTC. It specifies CASSLDLSYEQYF. The full variable domain, in which reference TRBV5-5 and TRBJ2-7 provide the parts outside the CDR3, is DAGVTQSPTHLIKTRGQQVTLRCSPISGHKSVSWYQQVLGQGPQFIFQYYEKEERGRGNFPDRFSARQFPNYSSELNVNALLLGDSALYLCASSLDLSYEQYFGPGTRLTVT.